Shown below are 23 T cell receptor beta chains from a single sample sequenced in a study of T-cell memory formation after mild COVID-19. TCRdb re-derived calls from the 5' RACE reads in MiXCR, one entry per CDR3 protein. The sample lists 300,000 to 400,000 distinct CDR3 sequences; more than 15% were seen once. The source material was PBMCs or a T cell subset sorted from them (not recorded which). These receptors all stem from a man between 18 and 29 years old who had mild COVID-19 (a few samples of this study predate the infection). Cell type and time point are not known.

This clonotype was counted a few times. The gene calls are TRBV3-2 and TRBJ2-1; TRBD1, as called in the table, went unchecked against the DNA. TRBV3-2 has pseudogene status. This CDR3 has 16 amino acids. In DNA, the CDR3 is TGTGCCAGCAGCCACCTACCCCCTCTCGGGTACAATGAGCAGTTCTTC. This encodes CASSHLPPLGYNEQFF.

The V gene is TRBV7-9, the J gene TRBJ1-4; 7 bases line up with TRBD1. The V segment lost 3 bases and the J segment 8 bases; nucleotides outside the gene matches: 12. CDR3 size: 16 residues. Germline V lookup: CDR1 SEHNR, CDR2 FQNEAQ (reference sequence). The CDR3 DNA sequence: TGTGCCAGCAGCTTTCGTCCAGGGGGAAATCGAGAAAAACTGTTTTTT. Translated: CASSFRPGGNREKLFF.

This clonotype has only a few counts. This chain links TRBV28 with TRBJ1-4; TRBD1 matches at 7 bases. J lost 5 bases, V lost 4 bases, and 19 bases had no gene match. In germline, CDR1 is MDHEN, CDR2 SYDVKM. The CDR3 is made up of 19 amino acids. In DNA, the CDR3 is TGTGCCAGCAGTTCGCCGGGCCGGCGACAGGGCGGGATAAATGAAAAACTGTTTTTT. Protein: CASSSPGRRQGGINEKLFF.

V usage is TRBV6-2 or TRBV6-3 and J usage is TRBJ2-5; D not certain. Germline loops: CDR1 MNHEY, CDR2 SVGEGT. V was shortened by 2 bases and J by 8 bases, with 12 bases between the two germline ends. This CDR3 is built from 13 residues. The CDR3 nucleotides are TGTGCCAGCAGTTACCCTGAAGGAACCACCCAGTACTTC. Its translation is CASSYPEGTTQYF.

The chain couples TRBV20-1 to TRBJ2-1; 9 positions agree with TRBD2. The germline V gene has CDR1 DFQATT and CDR2 SNEGSKA (reference sequence). The ends lost 3 bases at V and 7 bases at J; junction bases unmatched: 10. The CDR3 loop spans 15 amino acids. Here the CDR3 reads CSARRGGPARNEQFF. CDR3 DNA: TGCAGTGCTAGGCGGGGGGGGCCAGCGAGAAATGAGCAGTTCTTC.

V is TRBV20-1 and J is TRBJ2-3; D assignment may be TRBD1 or TRBD2 (5 bases each). The CDR3 contains 14 residues. With 1 base removed from V and 2 bases from J, the gap between germline ends came to 10 bases. From germline, CDR1 is DFQATT and CDR2 SNEGSKA (reference sequence). The CDR3 region has the DNA TGCAGTGCTAGAGTGGACGGGACCACAGATACGCAGTATTTT. Encoded protein: CSARVDGTTDTQYF.

This clonotype has more than one count but fewer than ten. The chain couples TRBV5-1 to TRBJ2-5; tentative D call: TRBD1 (6 bases). Trimming removed 3 bases at V and 3 bases at J, with 12 bases between. Per the germline V gene, CDR1 is SGHRS and CDR2 is YFSETQ. The CDR3 contains 14 residues. In nucleotides, the CDR3 is TGCGCCAGCAGCTCCCCCAGGGGCAAAGAGACCCAGTACTTC. Protein sequence: CASSSPRGKETQYF.

The V and J genes are TRBV7-8 and TRBJ1-1; D remains ambiguous. Germline CDR1 is SGHVS and CDR2 is FQNEAQ. The CDR3 is 14 residues long. V lost 2 bases and J lost 1, with 8 bases in between. The CDR3 bases are TGTGCCAGCAGCTTAAGCGGACCGAACACTGAAGCTTTCTTT. It is translated as CASSLSGPNTEAFF.

This clonotype came up a few times. V usage is TRBV7-9 and J usage is TRBJ2-7; TRBD1 agrees at 7 bases. The CDR3 runs 15 residues. The junction had 8 bases not matched to a gene; V was cut back by 4 bases and J by 2 bases. The germline CDR1 and CDR2 sequences are SEHNR and FQNEAQ (reference sequence). DNA for the CDR3: TGTGCCAGCAGCTCGACCCGGGACAGCCCCTACGAGCAGTACGTC. It specifies CASSSTRDSPYEQYV.

A remark on this clonotype: One end of the junction is discordant with germline, which a read error may explain. The CDR3: CASSLAGFLPGGLFF. The DNA for the CDR3 is TGTGCCAGCAGCCTAGCAGGGTTTCTTCCCGGGGGGCTGTTTTTT. The V and J genes are TRBV14 and TRBJ2-2, with D perhaps matching TRBD2 (6 bases). CDR1 SGHDN and CDR2 FVKESK come from the germline V gene. The CDR3 extends over 15 amino acids.

The J gene is TRBJ1-1, the V gene TRBV18, with D hard to call. Germline assignment: CDR1 KGHSH and CDR2 LQKENI. V was shortened by 3 bases and J by 3 bases, with 8 bases between the two germline ends. The CDR3 length is 13 residues. The CDR3 DNA sequence: TGTGCCAGCTCACCCAGTGAGGACACTGAAGCTTTCTTT. It specifies CASSPSEDTEAFF.

This clonotype was observed a few times. The rearrangement uses TRBV7-7 and TRBJ2-3, with 8 bases lining up with TRBD2. This CDR3 region has 16 residues. J lost 3 bases, V lost 1 base, and 6 bases had no gene match. Germline CDR1 is SSHAT and CDR2 is FNYEAQ (reference sequence). Written as DNA, the CDR3 is TGTGCCAGCAGCTTAGGACTAGCGTGGGAGACAGATACGCAGTATTTT. Its protein product is CASSLGLAWETDTQYF.

This clonotype was seen ten or more times. The chain links TRBV12-3 or TRBV12-4 to TRBJ2-2, with D perhaps matching TRBD1 (6 bases). Trimming shortened V by 2 bases and J by 1 base, and 8 bases separated the two germline ends. CDR3 size: 15 residues. CDR3 protein: CASSLPTGNTGELFF. CDR3 bases: TGTGCCAGCAGTTTACCGACAGGGAACACCGGGGAGCTGTTTTTT.

This clonotype turned up a few times. CDR3 region: CASSQGLAPVYEQYF. CDR3 in DNA: TGCGCCAGCAGCCAGGGACTAGCGCCTGTGTACGAGCAGTACTTC. The chain links TRBV5-1 to TRBJ2-7; the match to TRBD2 covers 10 bases. V dropped 4 bases and J dropped 4; count of bases not matched to a gene: 8. Germline values: CDR1 SGHRS, CDR2 YFSETQ. CDR3 size: 15 residues.

This chain links TRBV7-2 with TRBJ2-5, with D hard to call. The V gene lost 1 base and the J gene lost 3 bases, with 12 bases spanning the gap. This CDR3 is 15 amino acids long. Germline CDR1 SGHTA, CDR2 FQGNSA. The CDR3 reads CASSLGGANEETQYF. CDR3 sequence (DNA): TGTGCCAGCAGCTTAGGTGGTGCGAACGAAGAGACCCAGTACTTC.

This clonotype has a count of ten or more. The chain couples TRBV20-1 to TRBJ2-3; D gene ambiguous. Germline V CDR1 and CDR2: DFQATT, SNEGSKA (reference sequence). The CDR3 totals 15 residues. The V gene lost 6 bases and the J gene lost 2 bases, with 18 bases spanning the gap. The CDR3 region is CSAYDAVRHTDTQYF. The CDR3 nucleotides read TGCAGTGCGTACGACGCAGTACGACACACAGATACGCAGTATTTT.

This clonotype appeared a few times. The chain joins TRBV6-2 or TRBV6-3 to TRBJ2-5; 9 nucleotides align to TRBD1. The CDR3 is 15 residues long. The germline gives CDR1 MNHEY, CDR2 SVGEGT. V was clipped by 7 bases and J by 5 bases; unmatched bases: 11. The CDR3 sequence is CASIMGQGFRETQYF. Here the CDR3 DNA reads TGTGCCAGCATCATGGGACAGGGTTTTCGGGAGACCCAGTACTTC.

This sequence joins TRBV7-8 and TRBJ1-2, with 10 bases identical to TRBD1. CDR1 SGHVS and CDR2 FQNEAQ come from the germline V gene. J lost 3 bases, V lost 4 bases, and 2 bases had no gene match. The CDR3 is 14 amino acids. CDR3 sequence reads: CASSWTGGDYGYTF. In DNA form, the CDR3 reads TGTGCCAGCAGCTGGACAGGGGGGGACTATGGCTACACCTTC.

Ten or more counts support this clonotype. This sequence joins TRBV25-1 and TRBJ2-2, with 8 bases matching TRBD1. V was clipped by 5 bases and J by 6 bases; unmatched bases: 5. Germline CDR1 reads MGHDK; CDR2 reads SYGVNS. This CDR3 contains 14 residues. CDR3 loop: CASSRTGWAGELFF. Here the CDR3 DNA reads TGTGCCAGCAGTCGGACAGGGTGGGCCGGGGAGCTGTTTTTT.

This clonotype was counted a few times. The rearrangement links TRBV20-1 to TRBJ1-2; D is uncertain. The V gene's germline CDR1 is DFQATT and CDR2 SNEGSKA (reference sequence). V lost 2 bases and J 4 bases, leaving 14 bases between the germline ends. This CDR3 is built from 14 residues. CDR3 DNA sequence: TGCAGTGCTAGACTTTCGAATCCTCTCTATGGCTACACCTTC. Encoded protein: CSARLSNPLYGYTF.

The chain links TRBV27 to TRBJ2-5; D uncertain. Per the germline V gene, CDR1 is MNHEY and CDR2 is SMNVEV (reference sequence). Trimming left V 10 bases short and J 5 bases short, with 11 bases between. This CDR3 spans 11 amino acids. The CDR3 region is CAIRLGETQYF. The DNA of the CDR3 is TGTGCCATACGACTCGGGGAGACCCAGTACTTC.

This clonotype was detected many times. The rearrangement links TRBV28 to TRBJ2-3, with 9 bases identical to TRBD1. The CDR3 is 15 residues long. Per germline, CDR1 MDHEN and CDR2 SYDVKM. Trimming cost V 7 bases and J 0 bases; bases outside gene matches: 5. DNA for the CDR3: TGTGCCAGCACATCCGGGACAGGGAGCACAGATACGCAGTATTTT. This gives the protein CASTSGTGSTDTQYF.

The V call is TRBV6-2 or TRBV6-3, the J call TRBJ2-1; 8 nucleotides align to TRBD2. With 6 bases clipped from V and 2 bases from J, the junction kept 9 bases outside the gene matches. CDR3 length: 16 residues. CDR1 and CDR2 from the germline V gene are MNHEY and SVGEGT. For the CDR3, the DNA is TGTGCCAGCAGGAGATTCGGACTAGCACCCTACAATGAGCAGTTCTTC. Protein sequence: CASRRFGLAPYNEQFF.